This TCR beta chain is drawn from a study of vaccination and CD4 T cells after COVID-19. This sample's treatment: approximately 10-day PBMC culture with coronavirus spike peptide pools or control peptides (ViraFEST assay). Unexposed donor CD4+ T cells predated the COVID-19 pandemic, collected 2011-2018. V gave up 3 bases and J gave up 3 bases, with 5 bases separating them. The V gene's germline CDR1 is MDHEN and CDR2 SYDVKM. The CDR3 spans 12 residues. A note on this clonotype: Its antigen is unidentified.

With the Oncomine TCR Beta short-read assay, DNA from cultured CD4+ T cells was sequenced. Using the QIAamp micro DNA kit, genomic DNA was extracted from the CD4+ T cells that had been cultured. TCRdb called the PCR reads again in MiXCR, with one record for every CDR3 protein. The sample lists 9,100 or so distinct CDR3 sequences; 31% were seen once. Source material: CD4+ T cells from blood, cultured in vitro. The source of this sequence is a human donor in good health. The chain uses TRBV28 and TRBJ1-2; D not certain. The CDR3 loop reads CASSLQDYGYTF. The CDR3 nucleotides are TGTGCCAGCAGTTTGCAGGACTATGGCTACACCTTC.